Presented here are 24 T cell receptor beta chains from one specimen sequenced in a study of blood T cells in healthy people across ages. Sample-barcoded 5' priming and a J-beta primer mix drove a second PCR of about 6 to 12 cycles. TCRdb used MiXCR to reprocess the 5' RACE reads, holding one entry per CDR3 protein. The sample has about 1.6 million distinct CDR3 sequences, roughly a third seen once. The sample was blood. All receptors come from a woman under 40 in good health.

The chain has TRBV24-1 and TRBJ2-5; 7 nucleotides line up with TRBD1. Germline V lookup: CDR1 KGHDR, CDR2 SFDVKD. CDR3 length: 15 amino acids. V lost 2 bases, J lost 5 bases, and 7 bases stayed unmatched. The CDR3: CATSDSVGGPETQYF. Written as DNA, the CDR3 is TGTGCCACCAGTGATTCTGTAGGGGGCCCCGAGACCCAGTACTTC.

This clonotype was found a few times. The chain combines TRBV5-6 with TRBJ2-7, with 9 bases that match TRBD2. The CDR3 length is 14 residues. Unmatched junction bases numbered 5, after V lost 2 bases and J lost 5 bases. Per germline, CDR1 SGHDT and CDR2 YYEEEE. CDR3 sequence reads: CASSFYSGRNEQYF. In DNA, the CDR3 is TGTGCCAGCAGCTTTTACAGCGGGAGGAACGAGCAGTACTTC.

The J gene is TRBJ1-2, the V gene TRBV20-1; 8 nucleotides match TRBD1. The J segment lost 3 bases and the V segment lost 5 bases, leaving 8 bases of the junction unmatched. This CDR3 is 14 amino acids long. Germline V gene data show CDR1 as DFQATT and CDR2 as SNEGSKA (reference sequence). The CDR3 protein is CSAPGTGKDYGYTF. The CDR3 coding sequence is TGCAGTGCTCCCGGGACAGGAAAAGACTATGGCTACACCTTC.

This clonotype was seen a single time. A much larger clone lies a single base off, so this may be a read error. V usage is TRBV20-1 and J usage is TRBJ2-7; D ambiguous. CDR1 and CDR2 from the germline V gene are DFQATT and SNEGSKA (reference sequence). This CDR3 contains 11 residues. CDR3 sequence reads: CRAPSSYEQYF. The DNA of the CDR3 is TGCAGGGCGCCGAGCTCCTACGAGCAGTACTTC.

The rearrangement links TRBV4-1 to TRBJ1-2; D may be TRBD1 (5 bases). V dropped 0 bases and J dropped 6 bases, with 20 bases sitting between them. Germline lookup yields CDR1 MGHRA and CDR2 YSYEKL. The CDR3 contains 17 residues. CDR3 sequence reads: CASSQEIAGRRIHGYTF. CDR3 bases: TGCGCCAGCAGCCAAGAAATCGCGGGACGGAGGATCCATGGCTACACCTTC.

J is TRBJ1-4 and V is TRBV30, with 8 nucleotides matching TRBD1. Germline assignment: CDR1 GTSNPN and CDR2 SVGIG (reference sequence). CDR3 length: 15 amino acids. Losses at the gene ends were 0 bases for V and 6 bases for J; bases not matched to a gene: 6. The CDR3 is CAWSVPTGGDEKLFF. The CDR3 nucleotides are TGTGCCTGGAGTGTCCCCACAGGGGGGGATGAAAAACTGTTTTTT.

This clonotype showed up just a few times. The chain carries TRBV12-3 or TRBV12-4 and TRBJ1-2; D unresolved. The CDR3 runs to 13 residues. V was pared by 5 bases and J by 7 bases, with 14 bases between. CDR3 region: CASSLNIGGGYTF. The CDR3 DNA is TGTGCCAGCAGTCTTAATATTGGCGGTGGCTACACCTTC.

This clonotype was counted a few times. The CDR3 is CGRERTYNEQFF. As DNA, the CDR3 is TGTGGCAGGGAGAGGACCTACAATGAGCAGTTCTTC. The chain couples TRBV6-4 to TRBJ2-1; D is perhaps TRBD1 or TRBD2 (5 bases each). The CDR3 is 12 amino acids. Per the germline V gene, CDR1 is MRHNA and CDR2 is SNTAGT.

The chain carries TRBV30 and TRBJ2-2, with D possibly matching TRBD2 (5 bases). Germline CDR1 reads GTSNPN; CDR2 reads SVGIG (reference sequence). The CDR3 has 14 residues. With 6 bases removed from V and 0 bases from J, the gap between germline ends came to 11 bases. DNA of the CDR3: TGTGCCTGCCCCGGGAACACGAACACCGGGGAGCTGTTTTTT. It codes for CACPGNTNTGELFF.

The chain has TRBV20-1 and TRBJ1-1; D may be TRBD1 (5 bases). CDR3 length equals 16 residues. CDR1 is DFQATT and CDR2 is SNEGSKA in the germline V gene (reference sequence). The V end lost 4 bases, the J end lost 3 bases, and 21 bases lay between the germline ends. The CDR3 sequence: CSAITVTPRGDTEAFF. CDR3 DNA: TGCAGTGCTATAACCGTGACCCCGAGGGGCGACACTGAAGCTTTCTTT.

The chain uses TRBV20-1 and TRBJ2-2; TRBD2 might be the D (5 bases). CDR1 DFQATT and CDR2 SNEGSKA come from the germline V gene (reference sequence). This CDR3 is 12 amino acids long. V was clipped by 1 base and J by 8 bases, with 8 bases between them. CDR3: CSARGGVGELFF. The CDR3 DNA reads as TGCAGTGCTAGAGGGGGAGTAGGGGAGCTGTTTTTT.

This clonotype was seen more than once but under ten times. The chain joins TRBV20-1 to TRBJ2-3; 10 bases line up with TRBD2. This CDR3 spans 17 amino acids. The germline V gene encodes CDR1 DFQATT and CDR2 SNEGSKA (reference sequence). The J segment lost 3 bases and the V segment lost 3 bases, leaving 12 bases of the junction unmatched. The CDR3 reads CSASALLAGERTDTQYF. CDR3 DNA: TGCAGTGCTAGTGCCCTCCTAGCGGGGGAGAGGACAGATACGCAGTATTTT.

In its sample, this clonotype was seen a few times. Germline is not matched at one junction end, which may reflect a read error. The chain carries TRBV2 and TRBJ2-3, with TRBD1 matching 10 bases. CDR3 length equals 15 residues. Germline V gene data show CDR1 as SNHLY and CDR2 as FYNNEI. Here the CDR3 DNA reads TGTGCCTGCAGTGAATGGACAGGGGGGGCAGATACGCAGTATTTT. Its translation is CACSEWTGGADTQYF.

CDR3 in DNA: TGTGCCAGCAGTCATCTGGGACGGAGCCTTTACAATGAGCAGTTCTTC. It yields the protein CASSHLGRSLYNEQFF. The chain combines TRBV3-1 with TRBJ2-1; perhaps D is TRBD1 or TRBD2 (5 bases each). The CDR3 spans 16 residues. V dropped 6 bases and J dropped 4 bases, with 19 bases sitting between them. Germline V gene data show CDR1 as LGHDT and CDR2 as YNNKEL (reference sequence).

This clonotype was detected ten times or more. This chain links TRBV10-3 with TRBJ2-7; D ambiguous. The V end was cut by 5 bases, the J end by 3 bases, with 14 bases between. CDR1 is ENHRY, CDR2 SYGVKD, per germline. This CDR3 contains 14 residues. DNA for the CDR3: TGTGCCATCAGTAGAACAGCACCCAACTACGAGCAGTACTTC. The encoded protein is CAISRTAPNYEQYF.

This clonotype showed up just a few times. V is TRBV20-1 and J is TRBJ1-1; 7 nucleotides line up with TRBD1. The CDR3 has 14 residues. CDR1 is DFQATT and CDR2 is SNEGSKA in the germline V gene (reference sequence). Germline trimming cut 1 base from V and 12 bases from J; bases unmatched to any gene: 14. CDR3 residues: CSARGPSIGTVPFF. The DNA for the CDR3 is TGCAGTGCTAGAGGGCCCTCAATCGGGACAGTTCCTTTCTTT.

The chain employs TRBV6-4 and TRBJ2-7; D may be TRBD1 (5 bases). The CDR3 extends over 15 amino acids. The germline CDR1 and CDR2 sequences are MRHNA and SNTAGT. V gave up 0 bases and J gave up 2 bases, with 11 bases separating them. CDR3 protein: CASSDSEDTTYEQYF. The CDR3 region has the DNA TGTGCCAGCAGTGACTCAGAGGACACGACCTACGAGCAGTACTTC.

The rearrangement joins TRBV6-1 to TRBJ2-7, with a weak D call TRBD2 (7 bases). CDR3 length: 16 residues. Per germline, CDR1 MNHNS and CDR2 SASEGT. The V end was cut by 2 bases, the J end by 5 bases, with 19 bases between. CDR3 sequence reads: CASSEPTRGGFHEQYF. CDR3 sequence (DNA): TGTGCCAGCAGTGAACCCACTAGGGGGGGCTTCCACGAGCAGTACTTC.

This clonotype was observed a few times. The rearrangement links TRBV4-1 to TRBJ2-7; 12 nucleotides align to TRBD2. Germline trimming cut 0 bases from V and 3 bases from J; bases unmatched to any gene: 12. Germline CDR1 is MGHRA and CDR2 is YSYEKL. CDR3 size: 19 residues. CDR3 coding DNA: TGCGCCAGCAGCCAAGAGCACCTCGGTCCTAGCGGGAGGGGCTACGAGCAGTACTTC. Translating it yields CASSQEHLGPSGRGYEQYF.

The V and J genes are TRBV7-8 and TRBJ2-7, with 7 bases fitting TRBD1. V trimming: 5 bases; J trimming: 0 bases; junction bases outside the gene matches: 10. This CDR3 has 16 residues. Germline-derived CDR1 and CDR2 are SGHVS and FQNEAQ. CDR3 nucleotide sequence: TGTGCCAGCAGCATAACCAGGGGGATGAGCTCCTACGAGCAGTACTTC. Translation gives CASSITRGMSSYEQYF.

This clonotype turned up a few times. The chain is built from TRBV7-9 and TRBJ2-5; D is tentatively TRBD1 or TRBD2 (5 bases each). The CDR3 totals 16 residues. Per germline, CDR1 SEHNR and CDR2 FQNEAQ (reference sequence). V was clipped by 7 bases and J by 3 bases, with 21 bases between them. The CDR3 loop is CASTGVGTAEKETQYF. The CDR3 DNA is TGTGCCAGCACTGGTGTTGGGACCGCTGAAAAAGAGACCCAGTACTTC.

The genes are TRBV10-1 and TRBJ2-2; D uncertain. CDR1 is WNHNN, CDR2 SYGVQD, per germline (reference sequence). This CDR3 is 14 amino acids long. Between the trimmed V and J ends, which lost 0 bases and 6 bases, there was a span of 8 bases. The CDR3 nucleotides read TGCGCCAGCAGTGAGTCTTCAGTTTCCGGGGAGCTGTTTTTT. Translation gives CASSESSVSGELFF.

The chain uses TRBV24-1 and TRBJ2-5, with unresolved D. The germline V gene has CDR1 KGHDR and CDR2 SFDVKD. Deletions cut 4 bases from V and 3 bases from J, with 14 bases between. The CDR3 is made up of 15 amino acids. The DNA for the CDR3 is TGTGCCACCAGTGACGCGGCTCTGGCAAAAGAGACCCAGTACTTC. It codes for CATSDAALAKETQYF.

This clonotype was counted ten times or more. The V and J genes are TRBV29-1 and TRBJ2-7; tentatively, D is TRBD2 (5 bases). Germline CDR1 and CDR2: SQVTM and ANQGSEA. V lost 7 bases and J 3 bases, leaving 13 bases between the germline ends. This CDR3 has 12 residues. CDR3 region: CSAVDFYYEQYF. In DNA, the CDR3 is TGCAGCGCGGTGGACTTTTACTACGAGCAGTACTTC.